Each of the 22 T cell receptor beta chains below was sequenced from the same sample in a study of cytomegalovirus exposure and HLA in healthy donors. Amplification used 60 Vbeta primers and 13 Jbeta primers. The data were produced by immunoSEQ multiplex PCR, yet TCRdb's version contains in-frame clones alone and is incomplete. The table records 130,000 to 150,000 clones, about 75% of them present only once. Input material: PBMCs. The receptors stem from a male donor in good health and CMV-seronegative.

V gene TRBV6-5 combines with J gene TRBJ2-5; 9 bases agree with TRBD1. The DNA end is more similar to TRBJ2-7, so the J call may be wrong. The CDR3 length is 14 residues. Germline CDR1 MNHEY, CDR2 SVGAGI. The chain's CDR3 is CASRRDRGSYEQYF. CDR3 nucleotide sequence: TGTGCCAGCAGACGAGACAGGGGGAGTTACGAGCAGTACTTC.

CDR3 in DNA: TGCGCCAGCAGCCAAGCGGCGGCAGGGGGCTTAGAAAATTCACCCCTCCACTTT. As protein: CASSQAAAGGLENSPLHF. The chain is built from TRBV4-1 and TRBJ1-6; TRBD1 matches at 8 bases. The CDR3 extends over 18 amino acids. Germline V CDR1 and CDR2: MGHRA, YSYEKL. After removal of 1 base from V and 7 bases from J, the junction contained 12 bases not matched to a gene.

V usage is TRBV19 and J usage is TRBJ2-7; the D is unclear. CDR1 and CDR2 from the germline V gene are LNHDA and SQIVND (reference sequence). The CDR3 extends over 15 amino acids. Trimming shortened V by 2 bases and J by 3 bases, and 14 bases separated the two germline ends. CDR3 sequence reads: CASSISGSGYYEQYF. The DNA of the CDR3 is TGTGCCAGTAGTATATCCGGGTCTGGATACTACGAGCAGTACTTC.

V and J are TRBV10-3 and TRBJ1-1; 7 nucleotides match TRBD1. Per germline, CDR1 ENHRY and CDR2 SYGVKD. The J segment lost 5 bases and the V segment lost 4 bases, leaving 13 bases of the junction unmatched. The CDR3 has 16 residues. CDR3 sequence (DNA): TGTGCCATCAGTGTGTCACAGGGGCTGGGAAAAACTGAAGCTTTCTTT. Protein sequence: CAISVSQGLGKTEAFF.

With respect to this clone: The junction departs from the called germline gene at one end, perhaps through a read error. The rearrangement joins TRBV13 to TRBJ1-6; D call uncertain. CDR1 PRHDT and CDR2 FYEKMQ come from the germline V gene (reference sequence). CDR3 size: 16 residues. The CDR3 protein is CASSLGTSSYNSPLHF. The CDR3 nucleotides read TGTGCCAGCAGCCTAGGTACGAGCTCCTATAATTCACCCCTCCACTTT. The full variable domain, completed using reference TRBV13 and TRBJ1-6, is AAGVIQSPRHLIKEKRETATLKCYPIPRHDTVYWYQQGPGQDPQFLISFYEKMQSDKGSIPDRFSAQQFSDYHSELNMSSLELGDSALYFCASSLGTSSYNSPLHFGNGTRLTVT.

Remarks on this clone: A read error may account for a junction end that differs from germline. The CDR3 sequence: CSSSFQDRHYEQYF. The CDR3 DNA is TGTTCCAGCAGCTTTCAGGACAGACACTACGAGCAGTACTTC. The J gene is TRBJ2-7, the V gene TRBV7-9; tentatively, D is TRBD1 (6 bases). Germline CDR1 SEHNR, CDR2 FQNEAQ (reference sequence). This CDR3 spans 14 amino acids.

The CDR3 bases are TGTGCCAGCAGCTCTCCTTCCGGGACTAACACTGAAGCTTTCTTT. Amino acid sequence: CASSSPSGTNTEAFF. This sequence joins TRBV7-9 and TRBJ1-1; tentative D call: TRBD1 (5 bases). Germline CDR1 and CDR2: SEHNR and FQNEAQ (reference sequence). The V end lost 4 bases, the J end lost 2 bases, and 14 bases lay between the germline ends. CDR3 length: 15 residues. Full variable domain (remainder filled in from reference TRBV7-9 and TRBJ1-1): DTGVSQNPRHKITKRGQNVTFRCDPISEHNRLYWYRQTLGQGPEFLTYFQNEAQLEKSRLLSDRFSAERPKGSFSTLEIQRTEQGDSAMYLCASSSPSGTNTEAFFGQGTRLTVV.

This clone was counted between two and nine times. The chain joins TRBV27 to TRBJ2-1; 10 bases map to TRBD1. Germline V CDR1 and CDR2: MNHEY, SMNVEV (reference sequence). V was pared by 3 bases and J by 6 bases, with 8 bases of the junction left unmatched. The CDR3 covers 16 residues. In DNA, the CDR3 is TGTGCCAGCAGTTTCCGGGACAGGGGAAGGGGCAATGAGCAGTTCTTC. As protein: CASSFRDRGRGNEQFF.

The chain has TRBV9 and TRBJ2-5; 9 bases map to TRBD1. The end of the DNA fits TRBJ2-7 better, so the J call may be wrong. The V gene's germline CDR1 is SGDLS and CDR2 YYNGEE. The CDR3 is 15 amino acids. The CDR3 spells CASSVAGTGSYEQYF. The CDR3 DNA reads as TGTGCCAGCAGCGTAGCTGGGACAGGGTCCTACGAGCAGTACTTC.

The chain recombines TRBV9 with TRBJ2-1; TRBD2 matches 12 bases. The CDR3 length is 15 residues. Germline CDR1 SGDLS, CDR2 YYNGEE. The trim removed 0 bases at V and 10 bases at J, leaving 5 bases unmatched. The DNA for the CDR3 is TGTGCCAGCAGCGTAGGGGGGACTAGCGGGCCAGAGCAGTTCTTC. Encoded protein: CASSVGGTSGPEQFF. Combining the CDR3 with reference TRBV9 and TRBJ2-1 gives the whole variable domain DSGVTQTPKHLITATGQRVTLRCSPRSGDLSVYWYQQSLDQGLQFLIQYYNGEERAKGNILERFSAQQFPDLHSELNLSSLELGDSALYFCASSVGGTSGPEQFFGPGTRLTVL.

The CDR3 DNA is TGTGCCAGCAGCCCCCTGCAACAGGGGGTCCACGAGCAGTACTTC. Its protein product is CASSPLQQGVHEQYF. The V call is TRBV14, the J call TRBJ2-7; 8 bases line up with TRBD1. CDR3 length equals 15 residues. With V trimmed by 4 bases and J by 5 bases, 10 bases remained unmatched. CDR1 SGHDN and CDR2 FVKESK come from the germline V gene.

The genes are TRBV19 and TRBJ2-1, with 10 bases that match TRBD2. The CDR3 consists of 14 residues. CDR1 LNHDA and CDR2 SQIVND come from the germline V gene (reference sequence). Trimming cost V 5 bases and J 10 bases; bases outside gene matches: 8. CDR3 bases: TGTGCCAGTAGTCGGGATCTTAGCGGGAGGGAGCAGTTCTTC. This codes for CASSRDLSGREQFF.

This clone has only one observation. The V call is TRBV7-2, the J call TRBJ1-3; 8 bases align to TRBD1. Germline V lookup: CDR1 SGHTA, CDR2 FQGNSA. The CDR3 totals 17 residues. Trimming took 0 bases from V and 0 from J; bases not matched to a gene: 4. CDR3 nucleotides: TGTGCCAGCAGCTTAGCCCGGACAGGGAGCTCTGGAAACACCATATATTTT. Encoded protein: CASSLARTGSSGNTIYF. The whole variable domain, remainder taken from reference TRBV7-2 and TRBJ1-3, is GAGVSQSPSNKVTEKGKDVELRCDPISGHTALYWYRQSLGQGLEFLIYFQGNSAPDKSGLPSDRFSAERTGGSVSTLTIQRTQQEDSAVYLCASSLARTGSSGNTIYFGEGSWLTVV.

V gene TRBV2 combines with J gene TRBJ1-4, with a possible D match to TRBD1 (6 bases). The CDR3 extends over 13 amino acids. In germline, CDR1 is SNHLY, CDR2 FYNNEI. The ends were cut back, 4 bases at V and 6 bases at J, with 9 bases in the middle. The CDR3 loop is CASSGGRDEKLFF. CDR3 sequence (DNA): TGTGCCAGCAGTGGGGGGCGGGATGAAAAACTGTTTTTT. Full variable domain (rest looked up from reference TRBV2 and TRBJ1-4): EPEVTQTPSHQVTQMGQEVILRCVPISNHLYFYWYRQILGQKVEFLVSFYNNEISEKSEIFDDQFSVERPDGSNFTLKIRSTKLEDSAMYFCASSGGRDEKLFFGSGTQLSVL.

This chain links TRBV7-2 with TRBJ1-5; 9 nucleotides line up with TRBD1. CDR3 length equals 15 residues. CDR1 is SGHTA, CDR2 FQGNSA, per germline. V lost 5 bases to trimming and J lost 4 bases; unmatched junction nucleotides: 6. The CDR3 region is CASSHGTGWNQPQHF. The CDR3 coding sequence is TGTGCCAGCAGCCACGGGACAGGGTGGAATCAGCCCCAGCATTTT.

V is TRBV28 and J is TRBJ1-2, with a possible D match to TRBD1 (6 bases). Trimming took off 6 bases at V and 4 bases at J, with 9 bases between the two ends. Germline CDR1 is MDHEN and CDR2 is SYDVKM. The CDR3 has 12 residues. This CDR3 reads CASRSDSYGYTF. The CDR3 DNA is TGTGCCAGCAGATCGGACAGCTATGGCTACACCTTC.

The J gene is TRBJ2-7, the V gene TRBV4-3, with 8 nucleotides matching TRBD1. The germline V gene encodes CDR1 LGHNA and CDR2 YSLEER. The CDR3 contains 14 residues. After removal of 3 bases from V and 2 bases from J, the junction contained 3 bases not matched to a gene. The CDR3 sequence is CASSQETGAYEQYF. The CDR3 bases are TGCGCCAGCAGCCAGGAGACAGGGGCCTACGAGCAGTACTTC.

J is TRBJ2-2 and V is TRBV18; D unresolved. The V end was cut by 6 bases, the J end by 4 bases, with 9 bases between. The CDR3 is made up of 13 amino acids. CDR1 KGHSH and CDR2 LQKENI come from the germline V gene. The CDR3 sequence is CASSPILTGELFF. The DNA of the CDR3 is TGTGCCAGCTCCCCGATACTCACCGGGGAGCTGTTTTTT. The full variable domain, its missing parts supplied by reference TRBV18 and TRBJ2-2, is NAGVMQNPRHLVRRRGQEARLRCSPMKGHSHVYWYRQLPEEGLKFMVYLQKENIIDESGMPKERFSAEFPKEGPSILRIQQVVRGDSAAYFCASSPILTGELFFGEGSRLTVL.

The chain links TRBV11-3 to TRBJ2-3; D is possibly TRBD2 (7 bases). Trimming removed 5 bases from V and 2 bases from J, with 17 bases in between. The CDR3 runs to 16 residues. Germline lookup yields CDR1 SGHNT and CDR2 YENEEA. This CDR3 is CASSPRGGRLTDTQYF. CDR3 nucleotide sequence: TGTGCCAGCAGCCCAAGGGGGGGCCGCCTCACAGATACGCAGTATTTT.

The chain joins TRBV6-6 to TRBJ2-3; possibly TRBD2 for D (5 bases). This CDR3 contains 15 residues. V lost 0 bases and J 4 bases, leaving 11 bases between the germline ends. The germline gives CDR1 MNHNY, CDR2 SVGAGI (reference sequence). CDR3 in amino acids: CASSYSLGLADTQYF. For the CDR3, the DNA is TGTGCCAGCAGTTACTCCCTCGGACTGGCAGATACGCAGTATTTT.

The chain is built from TRBV20-1 and TRBJ1-2, with 9 bases matching TRBD1. CDR1 and CDR2 from the germline V gene are DFQATT and SNEGSKA (reference sequence). V lost 6 bases and J lost 8; bases outside the gene matches: 4. The length of the CDR3 is 11 residues. In nucleotides, the CDR3 is TGCAGTGCCGGGACAGGGTCAGGCTACACCTTC. This encodes CSAGTGSGYTF.

V usage is TRBV15 and J usage is TRBJ2-7, with D perhaps TRBD2 (5 bases). The CDR3 loop spans 12 amino acids. CDR1 is LNHNV and CDR2 is YYDKDF in the germline V gene (reference sequence). Trimming left V 4 bases short and J 7 bases short, with 11 bases between. The CDR3 here is CATSNSGSEQYF. For the CDR3, the DNA is TGTGCCACCAGCAACAGCGGATCGGAGCAGTACTTC.